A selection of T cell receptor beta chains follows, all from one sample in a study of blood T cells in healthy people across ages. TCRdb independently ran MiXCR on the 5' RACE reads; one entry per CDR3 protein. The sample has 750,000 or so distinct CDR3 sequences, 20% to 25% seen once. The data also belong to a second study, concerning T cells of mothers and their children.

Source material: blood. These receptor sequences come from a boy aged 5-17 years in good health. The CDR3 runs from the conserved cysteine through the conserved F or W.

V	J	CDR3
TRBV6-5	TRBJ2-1	CASNRLAGFNEQFF
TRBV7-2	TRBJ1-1	CASSQGRNTEAFF
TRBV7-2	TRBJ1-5	CASSPTYGGSNQPQHF
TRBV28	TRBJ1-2	CASNDLDWTGKGYGYTF
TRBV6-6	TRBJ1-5	CASRDTGQKNQPQHF
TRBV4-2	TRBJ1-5	CASSPTLQQGYQPQHF
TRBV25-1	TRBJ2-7	CASSEFCTSGSYEQYF
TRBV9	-	CASSVAFGGYEQYF
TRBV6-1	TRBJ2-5	CASSEEIQETQYF
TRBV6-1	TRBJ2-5	CASSALGETQYF
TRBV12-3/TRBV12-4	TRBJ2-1	CASSLVQGLNEQFF
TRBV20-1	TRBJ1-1	CSASGWPENTEAFF
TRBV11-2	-	CASSPVRDGEQFF
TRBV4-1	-	CASSHLLAGSPNEQFF
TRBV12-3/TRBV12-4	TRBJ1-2	CASSFGYSGNYGYTF
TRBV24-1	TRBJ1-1	CATSGHRVRDTEAFF
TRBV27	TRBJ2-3	CASSSPPTVRTDTQYF
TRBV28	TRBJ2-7	CASSPRLAGRLYEQYF
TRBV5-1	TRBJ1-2	CASSFAGLRGDGYTF
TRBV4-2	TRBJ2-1	CASSQDWASGGVYNEQFF
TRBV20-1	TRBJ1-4	CSASTGWDEKLFF
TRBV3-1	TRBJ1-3	CASSQELGARGNTIYF
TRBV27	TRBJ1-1	CASRPLAGQNTEAFF
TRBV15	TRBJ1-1	CATSRDQLNTEAFF
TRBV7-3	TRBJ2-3	CASSLSAGASDTQYF
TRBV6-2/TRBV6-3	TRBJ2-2	CASSTDPANTGELFF
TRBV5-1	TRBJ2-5	CASSLPAGGIRETQYF
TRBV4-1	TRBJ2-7	CASSQGGPPSSYEQYF
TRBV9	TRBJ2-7	CASSVAAGGTDEQYF
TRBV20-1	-	CSADDRKETQYF
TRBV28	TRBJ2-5	CASRMGPSADETQYF
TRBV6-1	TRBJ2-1	CASSNRRMDEQFF
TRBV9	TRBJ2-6	CASRRGAAGANVLTF
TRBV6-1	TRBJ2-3	CASSEQGVADTQYF
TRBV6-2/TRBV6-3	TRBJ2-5	CASNPSGGRETQYF
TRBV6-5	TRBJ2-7	CASKPGSSYEQYF
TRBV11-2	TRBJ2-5	CASSFEGASQETQYF
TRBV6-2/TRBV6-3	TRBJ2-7	CASSLRREQYF
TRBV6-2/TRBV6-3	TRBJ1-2	CASTVPGQGDYGYTF
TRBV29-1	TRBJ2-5	CSVSTGGTETQYF
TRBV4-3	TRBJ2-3	CASSIQGGFTDTQYF
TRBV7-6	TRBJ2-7	CASSLVAGVGQYEQYF
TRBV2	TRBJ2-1	CASSENRLSNNEQFF
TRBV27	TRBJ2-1	CASSLGRLAEQFF
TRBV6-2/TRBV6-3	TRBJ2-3	CASSYRSGGADTQYF
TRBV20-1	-	CSVPTQGVETQYF
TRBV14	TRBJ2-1	CASSQAGQFYNEQFF
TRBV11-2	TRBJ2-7	CASTPGGSSYEQYF
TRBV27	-	CASSFFGTGVYEQFF
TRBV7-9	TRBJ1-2	CASSLEAGQEDYTF
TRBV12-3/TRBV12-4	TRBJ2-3	CASSSYPARGTDTQYF
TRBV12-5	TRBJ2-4	CASGLGQNNLAKNIQYF
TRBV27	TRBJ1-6	CASSLYSGSPLHF
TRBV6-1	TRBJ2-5	CASSEFPAYQETQYF
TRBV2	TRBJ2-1	CASSQDSVNEQFF
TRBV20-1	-	CSAAHLVKNEQYF
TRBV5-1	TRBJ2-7	CASSLEQGYYEQYF
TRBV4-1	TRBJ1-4	CASSQVRGEKLFF